This T cell receptor beta chain is from a study of low-dose radiotherapy and immunotherapy resistance in tumors. Study-wide context: It was 1 Gy per fraction every two weeks that Cohort 2 received, adding up to 13 Gy over 26 weeks. From cycle 1 day 1, patients took oral aspirin 300 mg every day for four cycles.

The germline gives CDR1 DFQATT, CDR2 SNEGSKA (reference sequence). V was pared by 6 bases and J by 5 bases, with 11 bases between. The length of the CDR3 is 11 residues. Indicated time point: before trial treatment. Each eligible patient had an advanced solid tumor, and these tumors lacked tumor-infiltrating lymphocytes. Priming of first-strand cDNA relied on TRAV- and TRBV-specific primers (covering alpha and beta chains). TCR amplification involved about 20 PCR cycles with a constant-region primer and V-primer adapter. MiXCR, applied by TCRdb to the reads, yields one record per CDR3 protein. The sample gives around 76,000 distinct CDR3 sequences, less than 35% of which show up once; 11% is in the top ten.

The specimen was PBMCs, collected before treatment. The TCR originated in a female donor with ovarian cancer. The chain carries TRBV20-1 and TRBJ2-7; D unresolved. Here the CDR3 DNA reads TGCAGTGCCCCCGGGTCCCACGAGCAGTACTTC. Amino acid sequence: CSAPGSHEQYF.